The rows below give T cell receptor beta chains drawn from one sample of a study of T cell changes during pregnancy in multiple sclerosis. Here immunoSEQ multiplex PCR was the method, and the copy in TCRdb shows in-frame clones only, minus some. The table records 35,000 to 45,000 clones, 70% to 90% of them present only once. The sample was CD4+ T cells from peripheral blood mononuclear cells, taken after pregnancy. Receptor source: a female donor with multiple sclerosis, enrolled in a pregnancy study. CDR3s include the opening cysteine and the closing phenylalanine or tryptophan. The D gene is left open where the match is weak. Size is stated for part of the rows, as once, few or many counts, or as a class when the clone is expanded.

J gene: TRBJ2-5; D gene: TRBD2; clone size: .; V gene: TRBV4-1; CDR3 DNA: TGCGCCAGCAGCTCCTCCGGACTAGCGGGGTACGAGACCCAGTACTTC; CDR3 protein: CASSSSGLAGYETQYF
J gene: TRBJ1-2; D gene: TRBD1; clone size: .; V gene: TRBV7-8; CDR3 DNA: TGTGCCAGCAGCTTAGCCCGGGCAGGGGGCGTTTATGGCTACACCTTC; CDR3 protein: CASSLARAGGVYGYTF
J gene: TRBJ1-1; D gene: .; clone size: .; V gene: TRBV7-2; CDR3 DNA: TGTGCCAGCAGCGCCCGGGGGGCCACTGAAGCTTTCTTT; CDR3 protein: CASSARGATEAFF
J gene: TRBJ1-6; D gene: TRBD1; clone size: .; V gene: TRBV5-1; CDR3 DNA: TGCGCCAGCAGCTTGACAGGGGTTGATTCACCCCTCCACTTT; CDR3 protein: CASSLTGVDSPLHF
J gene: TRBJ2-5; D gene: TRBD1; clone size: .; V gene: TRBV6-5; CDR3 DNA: TGTGCCAGCAGTTACTTCACTCGGACAGGGACGACCCAGTACTTC; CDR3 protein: CASSYFTRTGTTQYF
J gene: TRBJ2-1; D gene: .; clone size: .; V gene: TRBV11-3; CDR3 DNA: TGTGCCAGCAGCTCCCCCCCCGGCGGGCTCAATGAGCAGTTCTTC; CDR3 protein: CASSSPPGGLNEQFF
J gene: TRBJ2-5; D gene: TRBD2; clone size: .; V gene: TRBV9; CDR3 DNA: TGTGCCAGCAGCGCCGGGACTAGGGGATCCTGGGACGAGACCCAGTACTTC; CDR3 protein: CASSAGTRGSWDETQYF
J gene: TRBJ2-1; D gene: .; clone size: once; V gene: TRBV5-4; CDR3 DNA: TGTGCCAGCAGCGCCCAGCCCGGGGAGTACAATGAGCAGTTCTTC; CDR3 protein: CASSAQPGEYNEQFF
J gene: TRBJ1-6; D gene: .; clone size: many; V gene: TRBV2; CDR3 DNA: TGTGCCAGCAGAGGGGAGGGGAGCTCCTATAATTCACCCCTCCACTTT; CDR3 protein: CASRGEGSSYNSPLHF
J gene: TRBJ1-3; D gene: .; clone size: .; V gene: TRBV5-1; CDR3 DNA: TGCGCCAGCAGCCCGGACACCTTCTCTGGAAACACCATATATTTT; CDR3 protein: CASSPDTFSGNTIYF
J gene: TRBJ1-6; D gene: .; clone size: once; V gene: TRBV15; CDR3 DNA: TGTGCCACCAGCAGAGATCCAGGGTTCACGGCACCCCTCCACTTT; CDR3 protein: CATSRDPGFTAPLHF
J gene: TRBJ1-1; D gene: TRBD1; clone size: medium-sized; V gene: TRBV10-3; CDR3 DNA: TGTGCCATCAGTGAGGGGGACAGTGAAGCTTTCTTT; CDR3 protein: CAISEGDSEAFF
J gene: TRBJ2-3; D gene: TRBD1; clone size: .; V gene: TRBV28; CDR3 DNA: TGTGCCAGCAGTTTAGGCTGGGGGACAGCACAGATTACGCAGTATTTT; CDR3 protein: CASSLGWGTAQITQYF
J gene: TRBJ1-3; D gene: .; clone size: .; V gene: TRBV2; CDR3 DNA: TGTGCCAGCAGTGCCCTACAGGGTTCTGGAAACACCATATATTTT; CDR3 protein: CASSALQGSGNTIYF
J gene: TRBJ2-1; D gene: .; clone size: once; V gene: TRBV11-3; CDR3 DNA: TGTGCCAGCAGCTTAGCGTCTAATCAGCAGTTCTTC; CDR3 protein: CASSLASNQQFF
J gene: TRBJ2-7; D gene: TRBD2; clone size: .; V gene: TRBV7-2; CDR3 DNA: TGTGCCAGCAGCATAGCGGGGGGGCATATATACGAGCAGTACTTC; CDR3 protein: CASSIAGGHIYEQYF
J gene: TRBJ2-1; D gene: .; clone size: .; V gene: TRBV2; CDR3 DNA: TGTGCCAGCAAGCCTCCGATCACGGATGAGCAGTTCTTC; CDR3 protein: CASKPPITDEQFF
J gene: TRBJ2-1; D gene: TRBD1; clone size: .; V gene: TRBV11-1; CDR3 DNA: TGTGCCAGCAGCTCCGGGACAGGCGTTTACAATGAGCAGTTCTTC; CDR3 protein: CASSSGTGVYNEQFF
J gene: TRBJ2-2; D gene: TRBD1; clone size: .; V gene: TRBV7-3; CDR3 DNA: TGTGCCAGCAGTTGGGGGACAGGGAGTACCGGGGAGCTGTTTTTT; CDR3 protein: CASSWGTGSTGELFF
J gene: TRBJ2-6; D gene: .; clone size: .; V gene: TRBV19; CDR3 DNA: TGTGCCAGTAGTATGGGGCTTTTTAGCTCTGGGGCCAACGTCCTGACTTTC; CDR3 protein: CASSMGLFSSGANVLTF
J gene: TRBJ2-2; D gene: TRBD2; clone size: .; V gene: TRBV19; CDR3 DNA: TGTGCCAGTAGCTCAACCGGGGCTAGCGGCACTAAGTACACCGGGGAGCTGTTTTTT; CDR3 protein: CASSSTGASGTKYTGELFF
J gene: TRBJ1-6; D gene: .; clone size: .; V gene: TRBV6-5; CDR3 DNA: TGTGCCAGCAGTTCAGGGTATAACTTGAATTCACCCCTCCACTTT; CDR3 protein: CASSSGYNLNSPLHF
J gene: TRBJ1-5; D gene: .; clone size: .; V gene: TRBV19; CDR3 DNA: TGTGCCAGTAGTACCAACAGGGCGCTCAGCCAGCCCCAGCATTTT; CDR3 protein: CASSTNRALSQPQHF
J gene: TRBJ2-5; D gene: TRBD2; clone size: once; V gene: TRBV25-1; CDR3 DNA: TGTGCCAGCAGTGAATATGGGGGCGGGGGGGACCCCAAAGAGACCCAGTACTTC; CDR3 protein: CASSEYGGGGDPKETQYF
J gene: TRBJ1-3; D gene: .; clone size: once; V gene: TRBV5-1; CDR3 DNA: TGCGCCAGCAGCTCGCAGGGTACTGGAAACACCATATATTTT; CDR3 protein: CASSSQGTGNTIYF
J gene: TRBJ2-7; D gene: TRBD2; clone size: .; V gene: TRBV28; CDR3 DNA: TGTGCCAGCAGTCCCGTGCTAGCGGGGGGTTCCTCCTACGAGCAGTACTTC; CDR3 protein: CASSPVLAGGSSYEQYF
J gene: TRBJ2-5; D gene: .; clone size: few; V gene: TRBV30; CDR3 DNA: TGTGCCTGGAGTGGCGGGCCAGGGCGGGGGACCCAGTACTTC; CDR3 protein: CAWSGGPGRGTQYF
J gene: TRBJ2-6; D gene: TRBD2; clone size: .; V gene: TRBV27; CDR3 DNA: TGTGCCAGCAGGGGGGCCGGGGGGGGCAACGTCCTGACTTTC; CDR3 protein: CASRGAGGGNVLTF
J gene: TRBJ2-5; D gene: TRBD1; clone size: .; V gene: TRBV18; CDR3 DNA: TGTGCCAGCTCACCAAACAGGGGAAAAGAGACCCAGTACTTC; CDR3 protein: CASSPNRGKETQYF
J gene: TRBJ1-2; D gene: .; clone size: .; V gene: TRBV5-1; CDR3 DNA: TGCGCCAGCAGCTTGGATGCAGTCAACTATGGCTACACCTTC; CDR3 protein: CASSLDAVNYGYTF
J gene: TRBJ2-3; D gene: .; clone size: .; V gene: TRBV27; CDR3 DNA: TGTGCCAGCAGTTTAAAGCGGGCGGGCACAGATACGCAGTATTTT; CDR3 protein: CASSLKRAGTDTQYF
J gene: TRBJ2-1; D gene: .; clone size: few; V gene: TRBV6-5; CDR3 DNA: TGTGCCAGCACCCCTTTCAGGGGCGGGGGGCAGTTCTTC; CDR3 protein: CASTPFRGGGQFF
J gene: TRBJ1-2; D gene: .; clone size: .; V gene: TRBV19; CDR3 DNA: TGTGCCAGTAGTTTCCCCCGGGAGGTCAACTATGGCTACACCTTC; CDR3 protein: CASSFPREVNYGYTF
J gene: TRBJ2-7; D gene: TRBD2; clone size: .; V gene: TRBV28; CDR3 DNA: TGTGCCATCCAGCTCGGGGGGTTCCACGAGCAGTACTTC; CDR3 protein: CAIQLGGFHEQYF
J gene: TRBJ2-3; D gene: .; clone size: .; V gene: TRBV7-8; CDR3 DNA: TGTGCCAGCAGCGAGCACTTACTAGGTGGCCCAGATACGCAGTATTTT; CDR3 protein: CASSEHLLGGPDTQYF
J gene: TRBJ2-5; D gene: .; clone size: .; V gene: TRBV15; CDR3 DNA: TGTGCCACCAGCAGAGTCGAAGAGACCCAGTACTTC; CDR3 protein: CATSRVEETQYF
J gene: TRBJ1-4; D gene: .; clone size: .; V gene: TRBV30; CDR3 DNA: TGTGCCTGGAGTTACGGCGGGGGTGATGAAAAACTGTTTTTT; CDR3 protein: CAWSYGGGDEKLFF
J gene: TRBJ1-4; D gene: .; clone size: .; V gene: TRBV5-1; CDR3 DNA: TGCGCCAGCAGTATACAGGGATCTAATGAAAAACTGTTTTTT; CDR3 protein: CASSIQGSNEKLFF
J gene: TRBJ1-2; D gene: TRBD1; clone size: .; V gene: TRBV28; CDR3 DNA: TGTGCCAGCAGTCGACAGGGGAACTATGGCTACACCTTC; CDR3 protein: CASSRQGNYGYTF
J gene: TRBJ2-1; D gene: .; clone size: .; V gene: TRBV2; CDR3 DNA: TGTGCCAGCAGTGACCTAGCTAGGGATGAGCAGTTCTTC; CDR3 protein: CASSDLARDEQFF
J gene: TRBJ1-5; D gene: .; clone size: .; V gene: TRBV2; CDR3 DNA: TGTGCCAGCACAGGGGAATGGAGCAATCAGCCCCAGCATTTT; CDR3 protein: CASTGEWSNQPQHF
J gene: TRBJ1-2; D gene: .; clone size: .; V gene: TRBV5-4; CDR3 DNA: TGTGCCAGCAGCTTTGGGCAGAACTATGGCTACACCTTC; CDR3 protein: CASSFGQNYGYTF
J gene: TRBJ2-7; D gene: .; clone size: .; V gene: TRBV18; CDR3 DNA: TGTGCCAGCTCACCCGATTTGAGCTACGAGCAGTACTTC; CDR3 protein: CASSPDLSYEQYF
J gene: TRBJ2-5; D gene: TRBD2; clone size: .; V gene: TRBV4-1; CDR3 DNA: TGCGCCAGCAGCCAAGCTGTCATGGCGGGGGAACGAGGAGAGACCCAGTACTTC; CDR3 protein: CASSQAVMAGERGETQYF
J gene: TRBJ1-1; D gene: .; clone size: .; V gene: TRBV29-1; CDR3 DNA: TGCAGCGTTGCCCAAGGGAGCACTGAAGCTTTCTTT; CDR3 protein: CSVAQGSTEAFF
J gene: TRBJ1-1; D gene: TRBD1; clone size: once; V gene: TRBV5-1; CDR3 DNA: TGCGCCAGCAGCTTTAATACAGGGGACACTGAAGCTTTCTTT; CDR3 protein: CASSFNTGDTEAFF
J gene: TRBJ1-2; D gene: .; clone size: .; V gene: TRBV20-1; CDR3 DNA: TGCAGTTCCCTCGGGGAGCGGGGCTACACCTTC; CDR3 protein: CSSLGERGYTF
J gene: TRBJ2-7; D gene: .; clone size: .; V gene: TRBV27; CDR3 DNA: TGTGCCAGCAGTTTAGCAGACAGGCGAGACTTC; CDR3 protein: CASSLADRRDF
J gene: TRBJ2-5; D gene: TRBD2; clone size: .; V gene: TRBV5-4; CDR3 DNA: TGTGCCAGCAGCTTGGGAGCGGGGGAAGAGACCCAGTACTTC; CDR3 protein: CASSLGAGEETQYF
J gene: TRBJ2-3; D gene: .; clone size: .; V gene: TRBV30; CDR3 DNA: TGTGCCAGCAGGCACGGGGGAAGCACAGATACGCAGTATTTT; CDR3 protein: CASRHGGSTDTQYF